The next 3 T cell receptor beta chains were all read from a single sample in a study of OX40 agonist ivuxolimab in advanced cancers. The library was obtained by the immunoSEQ multiplex PCR assay. TCRdb took this table from immuneACCESS and kept in-frame rearrangements with V and J called. Such tables lack part of the clones; where checked against another copy, unresolved V genes explain under half of the gap, and the rest is unexplained. Across this sample there are about 58,000 clones, with over 75% seen only once. The ten largest make up under 3.5% of the sample. The source material was CD4+ or CD8+ T cells sorted from blood, sampled in a trial of the OX40 agonist ivuxolimab. Every receptor here comes from an adult with an advanced solid tumor such as melanoma, head and neck, liver or kidney cancer.

V is TRBV5-4 and J is TRBJ2-3; D is possibly TRBD2 (6 bases). Deletions cut 1 base from V and 2 bases from J, with 11 bases between. The CDR3 totals 15 residues. Germline CDR1 SGHNT, CDR2 YYREEE (reference sequence). Here the CDR3 DNA reads TGTGCCAGCAGCTTGAGTCTAGCGAACACAGATACGCAGTATTTT. Translating gives CASSLSLANTDTQYF.

This clone came up once. The rearrangement links TRBV6-6 to TRBJ2-3; 11 bases map to TRBD1. The CDR3 length is 14 residues. The V segment lost 4 bases and the J segment 5 bases; nucleotides outside the gene matches: 2. CDR1 and CDR2 from the germline V gene are MNHNY and SVGAGI (reference sequence). CDR3 nucleotides: TGTGCCAGCAGTTGGACAGGGGGCCAAGATACGCAGTATTTT. This sequence encodes CASSWTGGQDTQYF.

The chain has TRBV29-1 and TRBJ2-7, with D perhaps TRBD1 or TRBD2 (5 bases each). CDR3 length equals 14 residues. Trimming removed 4 bases at V and 2 bases at J, with 15 bases between. Germline CDR1 and CDR2: SQVTM and ANQGSEA. The CDR3 loop reads CSVALGTVTYEQYF. The CDR3 nucleotides are TGCAGCGTTGCCCTCGGGACCGTGACCTACGAGCAGTACTTC.